This T cell receptor (beta chain) was captured by sequencing in a study of shared clonotypes between healthy human individuals. About the research overall: Each donor had three CD4 naive, three CD4 memory, two CD8 naive and one CD8 memory plate. Broader study findings: Incomplete sequencing of sorted subsets was indicated by rarefaction despite large depth. For naive CD4 cells, roughly 5% of clonotypes were shared across a handful of donors.

Using immunoSEQ multiplex PCR, the repertoire was profiled, and TCRdb retains in-frame clones only, with some absent. In the table there are about 2 million clones, roughly 96% of which are singletons. V was pared by 9 bases and J by 4 bases, with 5 bases of the junction left unmatched. Germline CDR1 and CDR2: SGHAT and FQNNGV. This CDR3 is built from 14 residues. On this clone: Its antigen is currently unknown.

Healthy HIV-negative adults without recent acute infections or vaccinations served as donors. This chain joins TRBV11-2 and TRBJ2-6; 8 bases are a match to TRBD1. The sequence derives from a man aged 18 to 29 in good health. The source material was naive CD4+ T cells sorted from blood. Subset reported: CD45RA+ positively selected. CDR3 region: CASQGALGANVLTF. The DNA for the CDR3 is TGTGCCAGTCAGGGGGCGCTGGGGGCCAACGTCCTGACTTTC.